The entry below describes one T cell receptor (beta chain). Assay: immunoSEQ multiplex PCR; the TCRdb copy retains only in-frame clones and omits some. The profile shows 66,000 or so clones, approximately 90% of them singletons. The sample belongs to a study of technical replicates of blood from several donors. The V and J ends lost 3 bases and 12 bases respectively, with 15 bases between them. The CDR3 spans 13 residues. CDR1 SNHLY and CDR2 FYNNEI come from the germline V gene. This receptor was identified in a human donor in good health. Some clones in this sample may be carry-over from other donors' samples. What was sequenced was PBMCs. The chain couples TRBV2 to TRBJ2-1; D is perhaps TRBD2 (5 bases). As DNA, the CDR3 is TGTGCCAGCAGTGAGGAGGCAGTGCCTCGGCAGTTCTTC. Protein product: CASSEEAVPRQFF.